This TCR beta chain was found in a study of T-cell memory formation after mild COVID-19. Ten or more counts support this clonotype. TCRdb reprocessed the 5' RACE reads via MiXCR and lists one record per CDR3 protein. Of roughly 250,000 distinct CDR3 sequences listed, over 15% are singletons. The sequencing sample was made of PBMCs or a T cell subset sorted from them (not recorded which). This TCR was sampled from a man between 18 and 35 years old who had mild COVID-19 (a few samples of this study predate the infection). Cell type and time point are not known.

Here the CDR3 DNA reads TGTGCCAGCAGCTTGAGGGCGGGGGAGCGCGGGGAGCTGTTTTTT. As protein: CASSLRAGERGELFF. The rearrangement links TRBV7-2 to TRBJ2-2, with 7 bases matching TRBD2. Germline assignment: CDR1 SGHTA and CDR2 FQGNSA. Unmatched junction bases numbered 8, after V lost 3 bases and J lost 7 bases. The CDR3 is 15 amino acids.